One sample yielded the 32 T cell receptor beta chains listed below, sequenced in a study of T cell responses to AZD1222 COVID-19 vaccine. Some clones are missing from TCRdb's copy, which holds only in-frame ones; the method was immunoSEQ multiplex PCR. The sample lists some 160,000 clones; 80% to 95% were seen once. The sample in question was peripheral blood, obtained on day 0 of AZD1222 vaccination. All receptors come from an adult in good health.

This clone was seen once. The chain carries TRBV6-5 and TRBJ1-2; 7 bases line up with TRBD1. The CDR3 runs to 16 residues. Trimming took 2 bases from V and 2 from J; bases not matched to a gene: 8. Germline V CDR1 and CDR2: MNHEY, SVGAGI. In DNA form, the CDR3 reads TGTGCCAGCAGTTACGTGCAGGGGGGGCGGAACTATGGCTACACCTTC. It specifies CASSYVQGGRNYGYTF.

The rearrangement joins TRBV10-2 to TRBJ2-7, with D possibly TRBD2 on 7 matching bases. The CDR3 contains 14 residues. Germline CDR1 and CDR2: WSHSY and SAAADI. The V and J ends lost 7 bases and 4 bases respectively, with 17 bases between them. The DNA for the CDR3 is TGCGCCAGCAAGGACCCCGGGGGGCTTTACGAGCAGTACTTC. As protein: CASKDPGGLYEQYF.

This chain connects TRBV19 to TRBJ2-7, with TRBD1 matching 9 bases. Trimming removed 4 bases from V and 5 bases from J; junction bases left unmatched: 9. This CDR3 spans 15 amino acids. Germline loops: CDR1 LNHDA, CDR2 SQIVND (reference sequence). Here the CDR3 reads CASSTTGTGYDEQYF. As DNA, the CDR3 is TGTGCCAGTAGTACCACCGGGACAGGGTACGACGAGCAGTACTTC.

The rearrangement uses TRBV5-1 and TRBJ2-3, with TRBD2 matching over 7 bases. V shed 2 bases, J shed 6 bases, and the junction held 15 bases outside the gene matches. Germline lookup yields CDR1 SGHRS and CDR2 YFSETQ. The CDR3 has 17 amino acids. The CDR3 DNA follows: TGCGCCAGCAGCTTCGAAGGTCGGCGGGAGAACATCGATACGCAGTATTTT. Translation gives CASSFEGRRENIDTQYF.

The V gene is TRBV2, the J gene TRBJ1-6, with 9 bases identical to TRBD1. V dropped 6 bases and J dropped 4; count of bases not matched to a gene: 4. CDR1 and CDR2 (germline): SNHLY, FYNNEI. This CDR3 comprises 15 residues. CDR3 region: CASRRTGEYNSPLHF. The CDR3 DNA is TGTGCCAGCAGGCGGACAGGGGAGTATAATTCACCCCTCCACTTT.

The chain couples TRBV4-2 to TRBJ1-5, with 8 bases identical to TRBD1. J lost 0 bases, V lost 1 base, and 2 bases had no gene match. Germline V gene sequence: CDR1 LGHNA, CDR2 YNFKEQ. The CDR3 covers 16 residues. For the CDR3, the DNA is TGTGCCAGCAGCCAAGGGACAGGGAATAGCAATCAGCCCCAGCATTTT. Translation gives CASSQGTGNSNQPQHF.

This clone was seen only once. The chain joins TRBV2 to TRBJ1-1, with a possible D match to TRBD1 (5 bases). The CDR3 spans 12 residues. V was pared by 3 bases and J by 6 bases, with 8 bases between. CDR1 and CDR2 from the germline V gene are SNHLY and FYNNEI. The CDR3 region is CASSDPGAEAFF. CDR3 coding DNA: TGTGCCAGCAGTGATCCGGGGGCTGAAGCTTTCTTT.

The chain has TRBV3-1 (or the pseudogene TRBV3-2) and TRBJ1-1; D perhaps matches TRBD1 (5 bases). The CDR3 totals 15 residues. Germline values: CDR1 LGHDT, CDR2 YNNKEL (reference sequence). Trimming stripped 8 bases from V and 1 base from J, with 17 bases between. CDR3 nucleotide sequence: TGTGCCAGCGGTCGGAGGGGAGGATCGAACACTGAAGCTTTCTTT. Amino acids: CASGRRGGSNTEAFF.

The chain uses TRBV18 and TRBJ2-2; 10 positions match TRBD1. CDR3 length: 16 residues. CDR1 is KGHSH and CDR2 is LQKENI in the germline V gene. V lost 3 bases to trimming and J lost 6 bases; unmatched junction nucleotides: 7. As DNA, the CDR3 is TGTGCCAGCTCACCGGGACAGGGGAATAACGCCGGGGAGCTGTTTTTT. It specifies CASSPGQGNNAGELFF.

This chain connects TRBV7-9 to TRBJ1-6; possibly TRBD1 for D (5 bases). The CDR3 has 12 residues. Germline V gene sequence: CDR1 SEHNR, CDR2 FQNEAQ (reference sequence). V was shortened by 5 bases and J by 11 bases, with 10 bases between the two germline ends. This CDR3 is CASSRDSPPLHF. The CDR3 DNA reads as TGTGCCAGCAGCCGAGACAGTCCACCCCTCCACTTT. The full variable domain, in which reference TRBV7-9 and TRBJ1-6 provide the parts outside the CDR3, is DTGVSQNPRHKITKRGQNVTFRCDPISEHNRLYWYRQTLGQGPEFLTYFQNEAQLEKSRLLSDRFSAERPKGSFSTLEIQRTEQGDSAMYLCASSRDSPPLHFGNGTRLTVT.

V is TRBV11-2 and J is TRBJ2-2, with D maybe TRBD1 (7 bases). The CDR3 length is 15 residues. Trimming removed 3 bases at V and 5 bases at J, with 13 bases between. Germline V gene data show CDR1 as SGHAT and CDR2 as FQNNGV. The CDR3 region is CASSFATGRTGELFF. The CDR3 DNA follows: TGTGCCAGCAGCTTCGCGACAGGGAGGACCGGGGAGCTGTTTTTT.

This clone was detected only once. V gene TRBV5-1 combines with J gene TRBJ1-1; the D gene is possibly TRBD1 (6 bases). V shed 0 bases and J shed 4 bases, with 13 bases lying between them. Germline V lookup: CDR1 SGHRS, CDR2 YFSETQ. The CDR3 has 15 amino acids. The CDR3 region has the DNA TGCGCCAGCAGCTTGGTCGCAGGGGCCGGCACTGAAGCTTTCTTT. The encoded protein is CASSLVAGAGTEAFF. Supplemented by reference TRBV5-1 and TRBJ1-1, the full variable domain reads KAGVTQTPRYLIKTRGQQVTLSCSPISGHRSVSWYQQTPGQGLQFLFEYFSETQRNKGNFPGRFSGRQFSNSRSEMNVSTLELGDSALYLCASSLVAGAGTEAFFGQGTRLTVV.

The V and J genes are TRBV4-1 and TRBJ2-7; TRBD1 matches 7 bases. Germline V CDR1 and CDR2: MGHRA, YSYEKL. The V gene end was trimmed by 3 bases and the J gene end by 0 bases; junction bases not matched to a gene: 8. The CDR3 covers 16 residues. The CDR3 loop reads CASSHSGQSSSYEQYF. The CDR3 DNA is TGCGCCAGCAGCCACTCGGGACAGTCGAGCTCCTACGAGCAGTACTTC.

The V gene is TRBV9, the J gene TRBJ2-1; 8 bases fit TRBD2. The trim removed 4 bases at V and 3 bases at J, leaving 9 bases unmatched. Germline values: CDR1 SGDLS, CDR2 YYNGEE. There are 16 residues in the CDR3. The CDR3 DNA is TGTGCCAGCAGCCCGATCCTCAGCGGGAGCTACAATGAGCAGTTCTTC. It yields the protein CASSPILSGSYNEQFF.

This chain links TRBV10-2 with TRBJ2-7; a possible D gene is TRBD2 (6 bases). This CDR3 is built from 13 residues. Between the trimmed V and J ends, which lost 3 bases and 6 bases, there was a span of 12 bases. The germline gives CDR1 WSHSY, CDR2 SAAADI. The CDR3 is CASSDGGISEQYF. DNA for the CDR3: TGCGCCAGCAGTGATGGAGGGATCAGCGAGCAGTACTTC.

The rearrangement links TRBV4-3 to TRBJ1-6, with D uncertain. This CDR3 region has 16 residues. The V gene's germline CDR1 is LGHNA and CDR2 YSLEER. V was clipped by 1 base and J by 9 bases, with 16 bases between them. CDR3 bases: TGCGCCAGCAGCCAAGGATCGTCCAGGAGAATTTCACCCCTCCACTTT. Translation: CASSQGSSRRISPLHF.

CDR3 nucleotide sequence: TGCGCCAGCAGCCTGTCCGGGACAGGGGTGTATGGCTACACCTTC. Translating it yields CASSLSGTGVYGYTF. The genes are TRBV5-1 and TRBJ1-2, with 10 positions matching TRBD1. The length of the CDR3 is 15 residues. The germline gives CDR1 SGHRS, CDR2 YFSETQ. The V and J ends lost 4 bases and 5 bases, in that order; junction bases with no gene match: 8.

This chain connects TRBV18 to TRBJ2-5; 10 bases agree with TRBD1. The germline V gene has CDR1 KGHSH and CDR2 LQKENI. The CDR3 has 14 residues. V was pared by 6 bases and J by 4 bases, with 5 bases of the junction left unmatched. CDR3 coding DNA: TGTGCCAGCTCTCTGGGACAGGGGAGAGAGACCCAGTACTTC. It yields the protein CASSLGQGRETQYF.

The chain links TRBV19 to TRBJ2-7; D uncertain. With 3 bases removed from V and 2 bases from J, the gap between germline ends came to 8 bases. This CDR3 is built from 13 residues. CDR1 LNHDA and CDR2 SQIVND come from the germline V gene (reference sequence). CDR3 sequence: CASSIAQAYEQYF. In DNA, the CDR3 is TGTGCCAGTAGTATCGCTCAGGCCTACGAGCAGTACTTC.

The chain recombines TRBV27 with TRBJ2-7, with D unclear. The CDR3 has 13 amino acids. The germline CDR1 and CDR2 sequences are MNHEY and SMNVEV (reference sequence). V lost 6 bases to trimming and J lost 3 bases, with 12 bases between them. The CDR3 sequence is CASSPTEYYEQYF. CDR3 nucleotides: TGTGCCAGCAGCCCTACAGAATACTACGAGCAGTACTTC.

The chain employs TRBV10-3 and TRBJ1-2; 9 bases are a match to TRBD1. CDR1 is ENHRY and CDR2 is SYGVKD in the germline V gene. With V trimmed by 6 bases and J by 6 bases, 5 bases remained unmatched. The CDR3 has 13 residues. CDR3: CAISDRQGDGYTF. In DNA, the CDR3 is TGTGCCATCAGCGATAGACAGGGGGATGGCTACACCTTC.

The V call is TRBV30, the J call TRBJ1-1; D ambiguous. The V and J ends lost 4 bases and 7 bases respectively, with 10 bases between them. The germline gives CDR1 GTSNPN, CDR2 SVGIG (reference sequence). CDR3 length: 11 residues. CDR3 protein: CAWNQGLEAFF. DNA for the CDR3: TGTGCCTGGAACCAAGGACTTGAAGCTTTCTTT.

The V gene is TRBV6-5, the J gene TRBJ2-2; 9 nucleotides agree with TRBD2. CDR3 length: 14 residues. Germline V gives CDR1 MNHEY, CDR2 SVGAGI. The V segment lost 7 bases and the J segment 5 bases; nucleotides outside the gene matches: 5. The CDR3 region has the DNA TGTGCCAGCATAAGACTAGCGGATACCGGGGAGCTGTTTTTT. Its translation is CASIRLADTGELFF.

Points on this clone: Germline is not matched at one junction end, which may reflect a read error. CDR3 amino acids: CASSLQTNTEAFF. The CDR3 coding sequence is TGTGCTAGCAGCTTACAGACGAACACTGAAGCTTTCTTT. V and J are TRBV7-7 and TRBJ1-1, with no clear D. There are 13 residues in the CDR3. Germline-derived CDR1 and CDR2 are SSHAT and FNYEAQ (reference sequence). Drawing the rest from reference TRBV7-7 and TRBJ1-1, the complete variable domain is GAGVSQSPRYKVTKRGQDVTLRCDPISSHATLYWYQQALGQGPEFLTYFNYEAQPDKSGLPSDRFSAERPEGSISTLTIQRTEQRDSAMYRCASSLQTNTEAFFGQGTRLTVV.

CDR3 sequence (DNA): TGTGCCAGCAGCCCCGACAGGTTCGGCTATGGCTACACCTTC. Protein: CASSPDRFGYGYTF. This chain uses TRBV7-9 with TRBJ1-2; perhaps TRBD1 as D (6 bases). Germline V gives CDR1 SEHNR, CDR2 FQNEAQ (reference sequence). The germline V and J ends were trimmed by 5 bases and 4 bases, with 14 bases remaining between them. The CDR3 runs to 14 residues.

This clone was seen only a few times. CDR3 amino acids: CASSPSGTGYEQYF. The CDR3 bases are TGTGCCAGCTCACCGTCCGGGACAGGGTACGAGCAGTACTTC. The rearrangement uses TRBV18 and TRBJ2-7; 9 nucleotides align to TRBD1. J was trimmed by 4 bases and V by 3 bases; bases with no gene match: 4. This CDR3 has 14 amino acids. CDR1 is KGHSH and CDR2 is LQKENI in the germline V gene.

The chain uses TRBV12-3 or TRBV12-4 and TRBJ1-5; D gene uncertain. V lost 6 bases and J 1 base, leaving 4 bases between the germline ends. The CDR3 is 12 amino acids. CDR3 loop: CASRMSNQPQHF. The CDR3 coding sequence is TGTGCCAGCAGGATGAGCAATCAGCCCCAGCATTTT.

The genes are TRBV14 and TRBJ1-1; no definite D call. V shed 4 bases and J shed 0 bases, with 9 bases lying between them. This CDR3 spans 14 amino acids. Germline V CDR1 and CDR2: SGHDN, FVKESK. The chain's CDR3 is CASSPPGMNTEAFF. Written as DNA, the CDR3 is TGTGCCAGCAGCCCCCCTGGCATGAACACTGAAGCTTTCTTT.

For the CDR3, the DNA is TGTGCCAGCAGCCAAGGAATCAGGGATCCCGGGGAGCTGTTTTTT. Residues: CASSQGIRDPGELFF. This chain joins TRBV4-2 and TRBJ2-2, with D possibly TRBD1 on 5 matching bases. Germline values: CDR1 LGHNA, CDR2 YNFKEQ. V was pared by 1 base and J by 6 bases, with 12 bases between. The CDR3 has 15 residues.

The chain has TRBV18 and TRBJ2-1; D might be TRBD2 (5 bases). Trimming took off 0 bases at V and 1 base at J, with 7 bases between the two ends. Germline V gene data show CDR1 as KGHSH and CDR2 as LQKENI. The CDR3 sequence is 15 residues long. In nucleotides, the CDR3 is TGTGCCAGCTCACCACCCGGCGGGTCCTACAATGAGCAGTTCTTC. Protein: CASSPPGGSYNEQFF.

The J gene is TRBJ2-3, the V gene TRBV7-9, with D possibly matching TRBD2 (5 bases). CDR1 and CDR2 from the germline V gene are SEHNR and FQNEAQ (reference sequence). Trimming stripped 2 bases from V and 3 bases from J, with 12 bases between. This CDR3 comprises 15 residues. CDR3 loop: CASSLSSTGTDTQYF. The CDR3 DNA is TGTGCCAGCAGCTTATCCTCGACGGGGACAGATACGCAGTATTTT.

This clone is a singleton in its sample. The genes are TRBV6-5 and TRBJ2-2; 9 positions agree with TRBD1. The V segment lost 6 bases and the J segment 5 bases; nucleotides outside the gene matches: 7. This CDR3 comprises 15 residues. Germline V lookup: CDR1 MNHEY, CDR2 SVGAGI. The CDR3 DNA is TGTGCCAGCAGACCTCCGGGACAGGGAACCGGGGAGCTGTTTTTT. It is translated as CASRPPGQGTGELFF.